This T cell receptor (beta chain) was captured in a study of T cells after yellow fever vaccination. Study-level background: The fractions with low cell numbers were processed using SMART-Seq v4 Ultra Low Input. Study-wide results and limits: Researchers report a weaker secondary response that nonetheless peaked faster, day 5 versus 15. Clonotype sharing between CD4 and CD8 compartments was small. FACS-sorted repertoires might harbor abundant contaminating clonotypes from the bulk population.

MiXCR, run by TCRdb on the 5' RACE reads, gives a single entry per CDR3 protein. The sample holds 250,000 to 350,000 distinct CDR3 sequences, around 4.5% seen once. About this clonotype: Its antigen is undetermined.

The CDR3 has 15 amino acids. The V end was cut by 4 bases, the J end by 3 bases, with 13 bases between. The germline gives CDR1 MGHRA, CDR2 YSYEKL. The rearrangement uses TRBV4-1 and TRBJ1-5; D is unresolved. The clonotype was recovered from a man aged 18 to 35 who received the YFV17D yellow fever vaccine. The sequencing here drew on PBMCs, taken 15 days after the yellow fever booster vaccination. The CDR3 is CASSPRHEINQPQHF. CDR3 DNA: TGCGCCAGCAGCCCCCGACATGAAATCAATCAGCCCCAGCATTTT.